The clone carrying this T cell receptor (beta chain) was seen more than once but under ten times. A library of TCRbeta sequences, prepared with unique molecular identifiers, was generated. Via MiXCR, TCRdb re-called the PCR reads, giving one row per CDR3 protein. The sample has roughly 180,000 distinct CDR3 sequences, less than 15% seen once. The CDR3 length is 15 residues. Trimming left V 3 bases short and J 3 bases short, with 14 bases between. The germline V gene has CDR1 ENHRY and CDR2 SYGVKD. This specimen comes from a study of T-cell reconstitution after alpha-beta-depleted transplantation in children.

Specimen: PBMCs from the stem cell graft donor, collected from the stem cell graft. The source is a human donor who donated a stem cell graft to a child with acute lymphoblastic leukemia. The rearrangement uses TRBV10-3 and TRBJ1-1; D call uncertain. In DNA, the CDR3 is TGTGCCATCAGTGAACCCGGACGGACTGACACTGAAGCTTTCTTT. Encoded protein: CAISEPGRTDTEAFF.